These 21 T cell receptor beta chains came from one sample sequenced in a study of PD-L1 blockade in urothelial cancer. Indicated time point: peripheral blood 6 weeks after treatment start. Sequenced by immunoSEQ multiplex PCR; TCRdb stores in-frame clones only, minus some. The table records 100,000 to 150,000 clones, roughly 88% of them present only once. This specimen was PBMCs, taken around atezolizumab (anti-PD-L1) treatment. The receptors shown here come from a man in his fifties with urothelial cancer.

V usage is TRBV18 and J usage is TRBJ2-1; a possible D gene is TRBD2 (5 bases). V lost 6 bases and J 5 bases, leaving 14 bases between the germline ends. Germline V gene data show CDR1 as KGHSH and CDR2 as LQKENI. The CDR3 covers 14 residues. The chain's CDR3 is CASSPREQNNEQFF. CDR3 coding DNA: TGTGCCAGCTCGCCCCGGGAACAAAACAATGAGCAGTTCTTC.

V is TRBV11-3 and J is TRBJ2-2, with D unresolved. This CDR3 spans 14 amino acids. V dropped 1 base and J dropped 3 bases, with 6 bases sitting between them. Germline V CDR1 and CDR2: SGHNT, YENEEA. This chain's CDR3 is CASSLVSDTGELFF. The CDR3 coding sequence is TGTGCCAGCAGCTTAGTGTCAGACACCGGGGAGCTGTTTTTT.

This sequence joins TRBV10-3 and TRBJ2-3; 7 bases agree with TRBD1. Trimming took 4 bases from V and 1 from J; bases not matched to a gene: 5. Germline CDR1 and CDR2: ENHRY and SYGVKD. The CDR3 sequence is 15 residues long. In DNA form, the CDR3 reads TGTGCCATCAGTGGGGGACAGACTCGCACAGATACGCAGTATTTT. This translates into CAISGGQTRTDTQYF.

Only one count was recorded for this clone. The rearrangement joins TRBV5-1 to TRBJ2-3; TRBD1 matches at 8 bases. There are 15 residues in the CDR3. Germline loops: CDR1 SGHRS, CDR2 YFSETQ. After removal of 4 bases from V and 3 bases from J, the junction contained 7 bases not matched to a gene. CDR3 DNA sequence: TGCGCCAGCAGCCCGGACAGGGTAGTAACAGATACGCAGTATTTT. Translation: CASSPDRVVTDTQYF.

There are a few counts of this clone. The chain employs TRBV2 and TRBJ1-1; D possibly corresponds to TRBD1 (6 bases). Deletions cut 7 bases from V and 2 bases from J, with 17 bases between. Germline CDR1 and CDR2: SNHLY and FYNNEI. CDR3 length equals 15 residues. The CDR3 region has the DNA TGTGCCAGCAAAATTACAGGGAGTTCTAACACTGAAGCTTTCTTT. It yields the protein CASKITGSSNTEAFF.

The chain joins TRBV5-1 to TRBJ1-1; a weak D match, TRBD1 (6 bases). Germline CDR1 is SGHRS and CDR2 is YFSETQ. The CDR3 extends over 15 amino acids. V lost 4 bases, J lost 4 bases, and 17 bases lay in between. This CDR3 reads CASSTSGLGATEAFF. CDR3 DNA sequence: TGCGCCAGCAGCACTTCGGGATTGGGGGCCACTGAAGCTTTCTTT.

The V call is TRBV30, the J call TRBJ1-5; 8 bases agree with TRBD1. The CDR3 covers 15 residues. Germline-derived CDR1 and CDR2 are GTSNPN and SVGIG (reference sequence). The V segment lost 5 bases and the J segment 0 bases; nucleotides outside the gene matches: 6. The CDR3 DNA follows: TGTGCCTGGGAACAGGGGGGCAATAGCAATCAGCCCCAGCATTTT. Translation gives CAWEQGGNSNQPQHF.

V is TRBV27 and J is TRBJ2-7; 8 nucleotides agree with TRBD1. Germline values: CDR1 MNHEY, CDR2 SMNVEV (reference sequence). J was trimmed by 3 bases and V by 6 bases; bases with no gene match: 7. CDR3 length: 14 amino acids. The CDR3 sequence is CASSHGQGIYEQYF. The DNA of the CDR3 is TGTGCCAGCAGCCACGGACAGGGAATCTACGAGCAGTACTTC.

V and J are TRBV30 and TRBJ2-5, with D perhaps matching TRBD1 (6 bases). Germline assignment: CDR1 GTSNPN and CDR2 SVGIG (reference sequence). This CDR3 contains 16 residues. The V and J ends lost 0 bases and 5 bases respectively, with 19 bases between them. The CDR3, as DNA: TGTGCCTGGAGTGTACCGAAGACAGGAGTAAAGGAGACCCAGTACTTC. Amino acid sequence: CAWSVPKTGVKETQYF.

The rearrangement links TRBV5-1 to TRBJ2-6; D remains unclear. Trimming removed 4 bases from V and 2 bases from J, with 7 bases in between. This CDR3 is built from 14 residues. Germline V gene sequence: CDR1 SGHRS, CDR2 YFSETQ. The CDR3 nucleotides are TGCGCCAGCAGCCGGGTAGCTGGGGCCAACGTCCTGACTTTC. Translation gives CASSRVAGANVLTF.

The chain combines TRBV10-3 with TRBJ2-5, with a tentative D call TRBD2 (6 bases). Looked up from germline, CDR1 is ENHRY and CDR2 is SYGVKD. CDR3 length: 15 amino acids. Trimming stripped 4 bases from V and 5 bases from J, with 17 bases between. The CDR3 reads CAISGAGGVLETQYF. In DNA, the CDR3 is TGTGCCATCAGTGGGGCCGGCGGGGTTCTCGAGACCCAGTACTTC.

The V gene is TRBV27, the J gene TRBJ1-4, with D maybe TRBD1 (6 bases). CDR1 is MNHEY and CDR2 is SMNVEV in the germline V gene (reference sequence). The CDR3 is made up of 15 amino acids. Trimming stripped 5 bases from V and 0 bases from J, with 10 bases between. The CDR3 loop is CASSRQASTNEKLFF. CDR3 in DNA: TGTGCCAGCAGTCGACAGGCTTCAACTAATGAAAAACTGTTTTTT.

The chain links TRBV28 to TRBJ1-4; D ambiguous. The ends were cut back, 6 bases at V and 7 bases at J, with 18 bases in the middle. Germline V lookup: CDR1 MDHEN, CDR2 SYDVKM. CDR3 length: 15 amino acids. Written as DNA, the CDR3 is TGTGCCAGCAGACACCGGGATGGTCTGACTGAAAAACTGTTTTTT. The encoded protein is CASRHRDGLTEKLFF. Based on the CDR3 plus reference TRBV28 and TRBJ1-4, the full variable domain is DVKVTQSSRYLVKRTGEKVFLECVQDMDHENMFWYRQDPGLGLRLIYFSYDVKMKEKGDIPEGYSVSREKKERFSLILESASTNQTSMYLCASRHRDGLTEKLFFGSGTQLSVL.

There are a few counts of this clone. The V call is TRBV6-5, the J call TRBJ1-2; a weak D match, TRBD1 (5 bases). CDR1 is MNHEY and CDR2 is SVGAGI in the germline V gene. The CDR3 runs to 14 residues. The V end lost 5 bases, the J end lost 7 bases, and 17 bases lay between the germline ends. The CDR3 spells CASSQRDRWGGYTF. CDR3 DNA: TGTGCCAGCAGTCAGCGGGACCGATGGGGTGGCTACACCTTC.

The chain recombines TRBV7-2 with TRBJ2-7, with 13 bases lining up with TRBD2. This CDR3 has 15 residues. V lost 5 bases, J lost 4 bases, and 5 bases stayed unmatched. Germline V lookup: CDR1 SGHTA, CDR2 FQGNSA. Here the CDR3 DNA reads TGTGCCAGCAGCACCGGACTAGCGGGGGTGTACGAGCAGTACTTC. Translating it yields CASSTGLAGVYEQYF.

The rearrangement links TRBV14 to TRBJ2-6; D is perhaps TRBD2 (5 bases). CDR3 size: 14 residues. Germline V gene lookup returns CDR1 SGHDN and CDR2 FVKESK. V lost 0 bases and J lost 8, with 8 bases in between. CDR3 loop: CASSQDRGTNVLTF. The CDR3 nucleotides are TGTGCCAGCAGCCAAGACCGGGGAACCAACGTCCTGACTTTC. The whole variable domain, filled in from reference TRBV14 and TRBJ2-6, reads EAGVTQFPSHSVIEKGQTVTLRCDPISGHDNLYWYRRVMGKEIKFLLHFVKESKQDESGMPNNRFLAERTGGTYSTLKVQPAELEDSGVYFCASSQDRGTNVLTFGAGSRLTVL.

The chain has TRBV2 and TRBJ2-5; D not certain. Germline V gene data show CDR1 as SNHLY and CDR2 as FYNNEI. V lost 1 base and J 2 bases, leaving 8 bases between the germline ends. The CDR3 is made up of 14 amino acids. CDR3 in DNA: TGTGCCAGCAGTGAAGGGGCACTTCAAGAGACCCAGTACTTC. Translating it yields CASSEGALQETQYF.

Note on this clone: Other DNA sequences in the same sample also yield this CDR3. The CDR3 here is CASNRDRVNSPLHF. CDR3 coding DNA: TGTGCCAGTAACCGGGACAGGGTAAATTCACCCCTCCACTTT. V is TRBV7-8 and J is TRBJ1-6, with 9 bases lining up with TRBD1. The V gene's germline CDR1 is SGHVS and CDR2 FQNEAQ. V lost 9 bases, J lost 7 bases, and 7 bases stayed unmatched. The CDR3 sequence is 14 residues long.

This chain uses TRBV7-9 with TRBJ2-3; perhaps TRBD2 as D (6 bases). The V and J ends lost 2 bases and 0 bases respectively, with 12 bases between them. Per germline, CDR1 SEHNR and CDR2 FQNEAQ (reference sequence). The CDR3 totals 16 residues. CDR3 sequence reads: CASSLPASVSTDTQYF. DNA for the CDR3: TGTGCCAGCAGCTTACCTGCTAGCGTTAGCACAGATACGCAGTATTTT.

This clone has a single count. The V gene is TRBV5-1, the J gene TRBJ2-5; 10 bases agree with TRBD1. CDR3 length: 16 residues. V lost 3 bases, J lost 2 bases, and 7 bases stayed unmatched. CDR1 is SGHRS and CDR2 is YFSETQ in the germline V gene. CDR3 sequence (DNA): TGCGCCAGCAGCTACGCCCGGGACAGGGGACAAGAGACCCAGTACTTC. Residues: CASSYARDRGQETQYF.

This rearrangement joins TRBV2 to TRBJ2-2, with 7 nucleotides matching TRBD1. With 9 bases clipped from V and 5 bases from J, the junction kept 12 bases outside the gene matches. CDR1 is SNHLY and CDR2 is FYNNEI in the germline V gene. The CDR3 contains 15 residues. The CDR3 nucleotides are TGTGCCAGTATGATTCAGGGGGTTCAAACCGGGGAGCTGTTTTTT. Translated: CASMIQGVQTGELFF.